The text below deals with one T cell receptor (beta chain). Its antigen is unidentified. Trimming removed 6 bases from V and 5 bases from J, with 11 bases in between. Germline V lookup: CDR1 MNHEY, CDR2 SVGEGT. The CDR3 length is 12 residues. TCRdb reanalysed the RT-PCR reads using MiXCR and keeps one entry per CDR3 protein. The sample consists of about 190,000 distinct CDR3 sequences, 13% to 15% of them appearing once. This sample was taken from a study of response to subunit inactivated influenza vaccine. Broader study findings: It was suggested by the authors that few new T cells are recruited by each seasonal influenza vaccination.

The sequence was collected from a man between 45 and 60 years old who received an inactivated influenza vaccine. Sequenced material: CD8+ T cells sorted from PBMCs, taken around 5 days after vaccination. V and J are TRBV6-2 or TRBV6-3 and TRBJ2-7; TRBD1 is a possible D gene (5 bases). CDR3 coding DNA: TGTGCCAGCAGCTTCAGGGTCCACGAGCAGTACTTC. Its protein is CASSFRVHEQYF.